This TCR beta chain stems from a study of control samples from healthy donors and cancer patients. Profiled with immunoSEQ multiplex PCR; TCRdb holds only in-frame clones, not every one. The sample lists roughly 450,000 clones, 90% seen once, with 5.5% to 7.5% in the top ten. CDR1 is SNHLY, CDR2 FYNNEI, per germline. The CDR3 covers 15 residues. The junction had 1 base not matched to a gene; V was cut back by 3 bases and J by 2 bases. Material for sequencing was PBMCs. This TCR came from a man aged 40-55 years with head and neck cancer. This chain links TRBV2 with TRBJ2-1; 10 bases match TRBD1. CDR3 DNA: TGTGCCAGCAGTGAGACAGGGGGCCCCTACAATGAGCAGTTCTTC. Protein sequence: CASSETGGPYNEQFF.